These 21 T cell receptor beta chains were all obtained from the same sample, sequenced in a study of chemoradiotherapy in HPV16-positive cancers. Some clones are missing from TCRdb's copy, which holds only in-frame ones; the method was immunoSEQ multiplex PCR. The repertoire has some 22,000 clones, about 88% of them found once; the top ten carry roughly 4.7%. The sample consisted of blood, taken from a patient who underwent chemoradiotherapy. These TCRs come from a human donor with HPV-associated anogenital cancer.

The chain uses TRBV7-2 and TRBJ1-1; 7 nucleotides match TRBD1. Per the germline V gene, CDR1 is SGHTA and CDR2 is FQGNSA. The ends lost 1 base at V and 4 bases at J; junction bases unmatched: 3. The CDR3 totals 14 residues. The CDR3 nucleotides read TGTGCCAGCAGCTTAGTTCCAGGGGGCACTGAAGCTTTCTTT. The encoded protein is CASSLVPGGTEAFF.

This clone appeared a single time. This rearrangement joins TRBV5-4 to TRBJ2-1; D perhaps matches TRBD1 (6 bases). The CDR3 spans 15 residues. Trimming stripped 1 base from V and 4 bases from J, with 12 bases between. Germline V gene data show CDR1 as SGHNT and CDR2 as YYREEE (reference sequence). CDR3 residues: CASSLSRTEYNEQFF. For the CDR3, the DNA is TGTGCCAGCAGCTTGTCGCGGACAGAATACAATGAGCAGTTCTTC.

This chain links TRBV7-8 with TRBJ1-2; 9 bases fit TRBD1. The CDR3 runs 14 residues. The germline CDR1 and CDR2 sequences are SGHVS and FQNEAQ. V gave up 4 bases and J gave up 7 bases; unmatched junction bases: 7. CDR3 protein: CASSYASTGGGYTF. The CDR3 DNA reads as TGTGCCAGCAGCTATGCTTCGACAGGGGGTGGCTACACCTTC.

The V gene is TRBV9, the J gene TRBJ2-1, with 9 positions matching TRBD1. The germline CDR1 and CDR2 sequences are SGDLS and YYNGEE. The CDR3 consists of 17 residues. V was clipped by 3 bases and J by 4 bases; unmatched bases: 11. The CDR3 DNA follows: TGTGCCAGCAGCGCCCCCCGGGACAGGGCCGGGTACAATGAGCAGTTCTTC. It translates to CASSAPRDRAGYNEQFF.

The chain uses TRBV9 and TRBJ2-1; the match to TRBD1 covers 8 bases. CDR3 length: 14 amino acids. CDR1 and CDR2 (germline): SGDLS, YYNGEE. Trimming took 4 bases from V and 9 from J; bases not matched to a gene: 9. The CDR3 nucleotides are TGTGCCAGCAGCATCGGACAGGGATGGGGTGAGCAGTTCTTC. Translation gives CASSIGQGWGEQFF.

This clone has just one count. V usage is TRBV21-1 and J usage is TRBJ2-7. TRBV21-1 is marked as a pseudogene. The CDR3 length is 19 residues. The CDR3 nucleotides are TGTGCCAGCAGCAAAAAGGGCTTTTCTAGGACGGCAAGCTCCTACGAGCAGTACTTC. It yields the protein CASSKKGFSRTASSYEQYF.

V gene TRBV10-3 combines with J gene TRBJ1-1, with 8 bases fitting TRBD1. The CDR3 is 13 amino acids. V shed 10 bases, J shed 6 bases, and the junction held 10 bases outside the gene matches. Germline-derived CDR1 and CDR2 are ENHRY and SYGVKD. The CDR3 reads CATFQGAGAEAFF. The CDR3 DNA is TGTGCCACCTTCCAGGGGGCAGGAGCTGAAGCTTTCTTT.

The chain links TRBV25-1 to TRBJ2-7; D may correspond to TRBD1 or TRBD2 (5 bases each). V was trimmed by 4 bases and J by 2 bases, leaving 9 bases between them. The CDR3 contains 13 residues. In germline, CDR1 is MGHDK, CDR2 SYGVNS. The CDR3 bases are TGTGCCAGCAGTGTCGGGACCCCCTACGAGCAGTACTTC. The encoded protein is CASSVGTPYEQYF.

This chain links TRBV2 with TRBJ1-3; 10 bases are shared with TRBD1. Germline CDR1 reads SNHLY; CDR2 reads FYNNEI. Trimming cost V 9 bases and J 0 bases; bases outside gene matches: 5. The CDR3 spans 15 residues. In DNA form, the CDR3 reads TGTGCCAGAGGACAGGGGGTTACCTCTGGAAACACCATATATTTT. As protein: CARGQGVTSGNTIYF.

The chain combines TRBV7-8 with TRBJ2-7; TRBD2 matches at 7 bases. V lost 0 bases, J lost 4 bases, and 6 bases stayed unmatched. The CDR3 covers 15 residues. Germline values: CDR1 SGHVS, CDR2 FQNEAQ. CDR3 in amino acids: CASSLAGTKSYEQYF. The CDR3 nucleotides are TGTGCCAGCAGCTTAGCCGGGACTAAATCATACGAGCAGTACTTC.

The chain uses TRBV29-1 and TRBJ2-1, with 7 nucleotides matching TRBD1. The V gene's germline CDR1 is SQVTM and CDR2 ANQGSEA. This CDR3 is built from 11 residues. V dropped 7 bases and J dropped 11; count of bases not matched to a gene: 8. CDR3 sequence reads: CSALQGVQQFF. The CDR3 coding sequence is TGCAGCGCTCTGCAGGGGGTTCAGCAGTTCTTC.

This chain uses TRBV7-9 with TRBJ2-7, with 7 bases aligning to TRBD1. The CDR3 totals 15 residues. Germline-derived CDR1 and CDR2 are SEHNR and FQNEAQ (reference sequence). V lost 2 bases to trimming and J lost 0 bases; unmatched junction nucleotides: 4. Written as DNA, the CDR3 is TGTGCCAGCAGCTTACGGGCAGGGGGCTCCTACGAGCAGTACTTC. As protein: CASSLRAGGSYEQYF.

There are a few counts of this clone. The chain recombines TRBV10-2 with TRBJ1-2; D is perhaps TRBD1 (5 bases). The germline V gene has CDR1 WSHSY and CDR2 SAAADI. V was clipped by 2 bases and J by 6 bases, with 19 bases between them. This CDR3 region has 16 residues. CDR3 amino acids: CASSETRVESLDGYTF. CDR3 DNA sequence: TGCGCCAGCAGTGAGACCAGGGTAGAAAGTTTGGATGGCTACACCTTC.

V and J are TRBV2 and TRBJ1-5; perhaps TRBD1 as D (6 bases). Per germline, CDR1 SNHLY and CDR2 FYNNEI. There are 15 residues in the CDR3. The germline V and J ends were trimmed by 1 base and 6 bases, with 13 bases remaining between them. CDR3 region: CASSEGLRGVQPQHF. The CDR3 DNA reads TGTGCCAGCAGTGAAGGGTTGAGGGGGGTTCAGCCCCAGCATTTT.

The chain is built from TRBV5-1 and TRBJ2-2; 8 bases are shared with TRBD1. The CDR3 is 14 residues long. The junction had 10 bases not matched to a gene; V was cut back by 7 bases and J by 8 bases. From germline, CDR1 is SGHRS and CDR2 YFSETQ. CDR3 loop: CASRLQGAFGELFF. The CDR3, as DNA: TGCGCCAGCCGTCTCCAGGGGGCGTTTGGGGAGCTGTTTTTT. The whole variable domain, remainder taken from reference TRBV5-1 and TRBJ2-2, is KAGVTQTPRYLIKTRGQQVTLSCSPISGHRSVSWYQQTPGQGLQFLFEYFSETQRNKGNFPGRFSGRQFSNSRSEMNVSTLELGDSALYLCASRLQGAFGELFFGEGSRLTVL.

The chain combines TRBV30 with TRBJ2-6, with D perhaps matching TRBD1 or TRBD2 (6 bases each). From germline, CDR1 is GTSNPN and CDR2 SVGIG (reference sequence). Trimming stripped 4 bases from V and 0 bases from J, with 19 bases between. This CDR3 comprises 18 residues. The CDR3 DNA is TGTGCCTGGAATGATGGTCTACAGGGAGGCTCTGGGGCCAACGTCCTGACTTTC. Protein sequence: CAWNDGLQGGSGANVLTF.

The V gene is TRBV15, the J gene TRBJ2-1; 12 nucleotides agree with TRBD2. V shed 5 bases, J shed 7 bases, and the junction held 6 bases outside the gene matches. Germline loops: CDR1 LNHNV, CDR2 YYDKDF (reference sequence). The CDR3 spans 15 residues. The CDR3 DNA follows: TGTGCCACCAGCGCACTAGCGGGGGGAATAAATGAGCAGTTCTTC. Amino acids: CATSALAGGINEQFF.

CDR3 bases: TGTGCCAGCAGCTTAGAAGGGGGATTCAGCTCCTACAATGAGCAGTTCTTC. The encoded protein is CASSLEGGFSSYNEQFF. The chain is built from TRBV7-2 and TRBJ2-1; D is possibly TRBD1 (6 bases). CDR1 and CDR2 from the germline V gene are SGHTA and FQGNSA. The CDR3 is 17 amino acids. V lost 1 base to trimming and J lost 0 bases, with 13 bases between them.

The chain combines TRBV6-5 with TRBJ1-6, with D hard to call. Trimming stripped 5 bases from V and 2 bases from J, with 7 bases between. Per the germline V gene, CDR1 is MNHEY and CDR2 is SVGAGI. The length of the CDR3 is 14 residues. The CDR3 reads CASSTGTYNSPLHF. The CDR3 bases are TGTGCCAGCAGTACGGGCACCTATAATTCACCCCTCCACTTT.

The rearrangement uses TRBV18 and TRBJ2-5; 11 bases are a match to TRBD2. Near its end, the DNA agrees better with TRBJ2-7, so the J call may be wrong. The CDR3 is 17 amino acids. CDR1 KGHSH and CDR2 LQKENI come from the germline V gene. CDR3 loop: CASSLRQLAGAKHEQYF. CDR3 DNA sequence: TGTGCCAGCTCACTACGCCAACTAGCGGGAGCCAAACACGAGCAGTACTTC.

V is TRBV5-5 and J is TRBJ1-1; D may be TRBD1 (5 bases). The CDR3 totals 16 residues. The V end lost 0 bases, the J end lost 1 base, and 13 bases lay between the germline ends. From germline, CDR1 is SGHKS and CDR2 YYEKEE (reference sequence). The CDR3 here is CASSLGQGQGNTEAFF. In DNA, the CDR3 is TGTGCCAGCAGCTTGGGTCAGGGTCAGGGGAACACTGAAGCTTTCTTT.